This T cell receptor (beta chain) was recorded in a study of T-cell memory formation after mild COVID-19. Looking at the study overall: Most TCR clusters belonged to a single donor. Whole-study findings and limits: Day 37-peaking second-wave clones had unconfirmed SARS-CoV-2 specificity.

The germline V gene encodes CDR1 MGHRA and CDR2 YSYEKL. The CDR3 is 17 residues long. V lost 1 base to trimming and J lost 5 bases, with 15 bases between them. A 5'RACE reaction primed in the constant segment made cDNA libraries of TCR alpha and TCR beta, and these carried sample barcodes and UMIs. TCRdb fed the 5' RACE reads into MiXCR, producing one record per CDR3 protein. The data hold 270,000 or so distinct CDR3 sequences, with about a sixth observed a single time. Points on this clonotype: Its antigen remains unidentified.

The receptor was derived from a man aged 18 to 29 who had mild COVID-19 (a few samples of this study predate the infection). Cell type and time point are not known. The gene calls are TRBV4-1 and TRBJ1-6, with D unresolved. The material sequenced was PBMCs or a T cell subset sorted from them (not recorded which). CDR3 in DNA: TGCGCCAGCAGCCAAGTTTGGTTGGTGGCAAATAATTCACCCCTCCACTTT. Translating gives CASSQVWLVANNSPLHF.